Listed here are 12 T cell receptor beta chains from one sample, sequenced in a study of tumor and adjacent non-tumor tissue in lung cancer. The template was RNA from unsorted bulk tissue. Three rounds of nested PCR, following a modified ARM-PCR protocol, produced the TCRbeta library. Each CDR3 protein is one row after TCRdb ran MiXCR on the multiplex PCR reads. The sample includes approximately 79,000 distinct CDR3 sequences, around 77% seen only once; the top ten take around 9.5%. The sample was lung tumor tissue. The receptors were gathered from a woman between 40 and 50 years old with non-small cell lung cancer.

On this clonotype itself: One junction end disagrees with the germline gene, perhaps due to a read error. The chain joins TRBV10-1 to TRBJ2-3; 9 nucleotides align to TRBD2. The CDR3 length is 18 residues. The V gene's germline CDR1 is WNHNN and CDR2 SYGVQD (reference sequence). CDR3 amino acids: CASGEGPELAGSTDTQYF. As DNA, the CDR3 is TGCGCCAGCGGTGAGGGACCGGAACTAGCGGGTAGCACAGATACGCAGTATTTT.

The table lists this clonotype with many counts. The chain recombines TRBV4-1 with TRBJ2-1; D unclear. CDR3 length: 14 amino acids. Trimming took 0 bases from V and 6 from J, leaving 9 bases between them. Per germline, CDR1 MGHRA and CDR2 YSYEKL. The CDR3 spells CASSQEERANEQFF. As DNA, the CDR3 is TGCGCCAGCAGCCAAGAGGAGCGAGCCAATGAGCAGTTCTTC.

This clonotype was seen a few times. Its ends do not fully match the called genes, so a read error is possible. The CDR3 sequence: CVSRDTGVSYEQYF. In nucleotides, the CDR3 is TGTGTCAGCAGAGATACGGGCGTTTCCTACGAGCAGTACTTC. The V and J genes are TRBV11-2 and TRBJ2-7; D remains ambiguous. The CDR3 is made up of 14 amino acids. Germline V gene sequence: CDR1 SGHAT, CDR2 FQNNGV. The variable domain in full, completed from reference TRBV11-2 and TRBJ2-7, reads EAGVAQSPRYKIIEKRQSVAFWCNPISGHATLYWYQQILGQGPKLLIQFQNNGVVDDSQLPKDRFSAERLKGVDSTLKIQPAKLEDSAVYLCVSRDTGVSYEQYFGPGTRLTVT.

Details on this clonotype: This may be a read error: a much more frequent sequence differs by one nucleotide. The V gene is TRBV5-1, the J gene TRBJ2-3; D remains ambiguous. CDR1 and CDR2 from the germline V gene are SGHRS and YFSETQ. The CDR3 sequence is 12 residues long. As DNA, the CDR3 is TGCGCCAGCGGCTTGAGCCGGGATACGCAGTATTTT. Its protein product is CASGLSRDTQYF.

Turning to this clonotype: A much bigger clone sits one base away, suggesting this may be a read error. The chain carries TRBV5-6 and TRBJ2-7, with D unresolved. This CDR3 has 13 residues. Germline CDR1 and CDR2: SGHDT and YYEEEE. The CDR3 DNA sequence: TGTGCCAGCGGCTTGGCCGGTCGCGACGAGCAGTACTTC. Its translation is CASGLAGRDEQYF.

This clonotype was counted a single time. In this CDR3 the conserved last residue, phenylalanine or tryptophan, is missing, so a read error is likely. CDR3 residues: CASSLTVNTGELFL. The DNA for the CDR3 is TGTGCCAGTAGCCTAACAGTGAACACCGGGGAGCTGTTTTTG. The rearrangement links TRBV11-3 to TRBJ2-2; D is unclear. Between the trimmed V and J ends, which lost 9 bases and 1 base, there was a span of 12 bases. Germline lookup yields CDR1 SGHNT and CDR2 YENEEA. The CDR3 runs 14 residues.

Of note for this clonotype: A junction end diverges from the germline sequence, so it may reflect a read error. The V call is TRBV11-1, the J call TRBJ2-2; TRBD1 matches at 9 bases. The CDR3 has 16 amino acids. In germline, CDR1 is SGHAT, CDR2 FQDESV (reference sequence). CDR3 coding DNA: TGTGCCAGCAGGTCCTCCGGGACAGGGAACACCAGGGAGCTGTTTTTT. This gives the protein CASRSSGTGNTRELFF.

This clonotype was detected once. V is TRBV11-1 and J is TRBJ2-1; D remains ambiguous. Germline V gene sequence: CDR1 SGHAT, CDR2 FQDESV (reference sequence). The CDR3 length is 11 residues. V dropped 9 bases and J dropped 9 bases, with 12 bases sitting between them. This CDR3 reads CASNLSSEQFF. CDR3 coding DNA: TGTGCCAGTAACTTAAGTAGTGAGCAGTTCTTC.

A single count supports this clonotype. An end of the junction does not agree with germline; a read error may underlie this. The chain employs TRBV11-2 and TRBJ2-3, with D perhaps matching TRBD1 (6 bases). Germline CDR1 is SGHAT and CDR2 is FQNNGV. The CDR3 loop spans 14 amino acids. The CDR3 protein is CASILTGTDSTQYF. CDR3 bases: TGTGCGAGCATCCTCACGGGCACGGACAGTACGCAGTATTTT.

Regarding this clonotype: One end of the junction fails to match germline, which may point to a read error. The chain is built from TRBV6-5 and TRBJ2-7; a weak D match, TRBD2 (5 bases). The CDR3 has 14 residues. CDR1 and CDR2 (germline): MNHEY, SVGAGI. As DNA, the CDR3 is TGTGCGAGCAAGAGTGTTAGCGCAAACTACGAGCAGTACTTC. Protein sequence: CASKSVSANYEQYF.

This clonotype has a single count. J is TRBJ2-7 and V is TRBV11-2; D remains ambiguous. This CDR3 has 13 residues. Germline-derived CDR1 and CDR2 are SGHAT and FQNNGV. The CDR3 DNA reads TGTCTCAGCAGTTTAGAAGACCGCTACGAGCAGTACTTC. Amino acid sequence: CLSSLEDRYEQYF.

About this clonotype: The junction shows a germline mismatch at one end, possibly a read error. The rearrangement links TRBV29-1 to TRBJ2-1; 8 positions match TRBD2. The germline V gene encodes CDR1 SQVTM and CDR2 ANQGSEA. The CDR3 is made up of 16 amino acids. In DNA, the CDR3 is TGCAGCATTGCTGGGCCGGGAGGGCCGTACAGTAATGAACAGTTCTTC. Amino acids: CSIAGPGGPYSNEQFF.